One sample yielded the 25 T cell receptor beta chains listed below, sequenced in a study of glioma-infiltrating T cells after dendritic cell vaccination. Described time point: after dendritic cell vaccination, including at tumor progression/relapse. This table comes from immunoSEQ multiplex PCR, and its TCRdb copy is limited to in-frame clones, with some not included. The table has about 100,000 clones, approximately 80% seen once. This specimen was blood, taken after dendritic cell vaccination. These receptor sequences come from a human donor with glioblastoma.

The gene calls are TRBV5-4 and TRBJ1-1; D gene unclear. The CDR3 consists of 14 residues. Germline values: CDR1 SGHNT, CDR2 YYREEE (reference sequence). The V end was cut by 2 bases, the J end by 0 bases, with 8 bases between. CDR3 sequence: CASSFSGLNTEAFF. The DNA of the CDR3 is TGTGCCAGCAGCTTTTCGGGGTTGAACACTGAAGCTTTCTTT.

The V call is TRBV15, the J call TRBJ2-5; D may be TRBD2 (5 bases). V lost 0 bases and J lost 5, with 10 bases in between. The CDR3 consists of 14 residues. CDR1 LNHNV and CDR2 YYDKDF come from the germline V gene (reference sequence). In DNA, the CDR3 is TGTGCCACCAGCAGAGATGCTAGCAGGGAGACCCAGTACTTC. Its protein product is CATSRDASRETQYF.

V usage is TRBV13 and J usage is TRBJ2-2; TRBD1 is a possible D gene (5 bases). The CDR3 sequence is 17 residues long. V was clipped by 0 bases and J by 0 bases, with 11 bases between them. Germline assignment: CDR1 PRHDT and CDR2 FYEKMQ (reference sequence). CDR3 sequence reads: CASSLGQWTTNTGELFF. The CDR3 DNA reads as TGTGCCAGCAGCTTAGGCCAGTGGACAACGAACACCGGGGAGCTGTTTTTT.

This chain uses TRBV19 with TRBJ1-1; tentatively, D is TRBD1 (6 bases). CDR1 and CDR2 from the germline V gene are LNHDA and SQIVND (reference sequence). Trimming left V 4 bases short and J 8 bases short, with 14 bases between. The CDR3 has 13 amino acids. CDR3 sequence (DNA): TGTGCCAGTAGTAACAGGGATGGGGGCGAAGCTTTCTTT. This gives the protein CASSNRDGGEAFF.

The rearrangement uses TRBV5-1 and TRBJ2-2; TRBD1 is a possible D gene (5 bases). CDR1 SGHRS and CDR2 YFSETQ come from the germline V gene. The CDR3 contains 16 residues. V lost 6 bases and J lost 2, with 17 bases in between. The CDR3 spells CASTFLRQTNTGELFF. The CDR3 DNA reads TGCGCCAGCACGTTTTTACGACAGACAAACACCGGGGAGCTGTTTTTT.

The sample holds one count of this clone. The chain recombines TRBV19 with TRBJ1-2, with 7 nucleotides matching TRBD1. Per germline, CDR1 LNHDA and CDR2 SQIVND (reference sequence). Trimming at V came to 5 bases and at J to 2 bases, leaving 8 bases not matched to a gene. This CDR3 has 15 residues. The chain's CDR3 is CASSDRGQKNYGYTF. The CDR3 DNA is TGTGCCAGTAGTGACCGGGGACAGAAAAACTATGGCTACACCTTC.

The chain uses TRBV4-1 and TRBJ2-3; D gene ambiguous. V lost 5 bases, J lost 2 bases, and 11 bases lay in between. CDR1 and CDR2 from the germline V gene are MGHRA and YSYEKL. CDR3 length equals 14 residues. The DNA of the CDR3 is TGCGCCAGCAGCTTCGGAGCGACCACAGATACGCAGTATTTT. This codes for CASSFGATTDTQYF.

This chain links TRBV10-1 with TRBJ1-2, with D hard to call. Trimming left V 3 bases short and J 2 bases short, with 7 bases between. Germline CDR1 is WNHNN and CDR2 is SYGVQD (reference sequence). The CDR3 sequence is 13 residues long. The CDR3, as DNA: TGCGCCAGCAGTGAAAGGAGGAACTATGGCTACACCTTC. It codes for CASSERRNYGYTF.

V and J are TRBV28 and TRBJ2-7; 8 bases are shared with TRBD1. The V gene end was trimmed by 6 bases and the J gene end by 6 bases; junction bases not matched to a gene: 7. CDR3 length: 13 amino acids. Germline V lookup: CDR1 MDHEN, CDR2 SYDVKM. CDR3 sequence reads: CASSRQGSVEQYF. The CDR3 coding sequence is TGTGCCAGCAGCCGACAGGGGTCGGTCGAGCAGTACTTC.

The chain carries TRBV6-1 and TRBJ1-2, with D possibly being TRBD1 (5 bases). Germline CDR1 and CDR2: MNHNS and SASEGT. CDR3 length: 15 residues. V gave up 5 bases and J gave up 3 bases, with 16 bases separating them. CDR3 coding DNA: TGTGCCAGCAGTCCGACAGCAACCAACGACTATGGCTACACCTTC. Translated: CASSPTATNDYGYTF.

CDR3 protein: CASSFLTSGSKGRYNEQFF. Written as DNA, the CDR3 is TGTGCCAGCAGCTTTTTGACTAGCGGGAGTAAAGGACGGTACAATGAGCAGTTCTTC. J is TRBJ2-1 and V is TRBV12-1; the table's D call TRBD2 went unverified against the DNA. TRBV12-1 is deemed a pseudogene. This CDR3 has 19 amino acids.

The rearrangement links TRBV19 to TRBJ1-5; 7 bases are shared with TRBD1. Losses at the gene ends were 8 bases for V and 4 bases for J; bases not matched to a gene: 14. The germline V gene has CDR1 LNHDA and CDR2 SQIVND (reference sequence). The CDR3 consists of 16 residues. The CDR3 DNA follows: TGTGCCAGTGGGACACAGGGGAGATTAACAAATCAGCCCCAGCATTTT. Its protein is CASGTQGRLTNQPQHF.

This clone was counted between two and nine times. The genes are TRBV5-1 and TRBJ2-1; tentatively, D is TRBD1 (5 bases). V was clipped by 3 bases and J by 6 bases, with 19 bases between them. In germline, CDR1 is SGHRS, CDR2 YFSETQ. This CDR3 region has 16 residues. In nucleotides, the CDR3 is TGCGCCAGCAGCTCGTCCTACGACAGTATGGGCAATGAGCAGTTCTTC. Residues: CASSSSYDSMGNEQFF.

The V gene is TRBV9, the J gene TRBJ2-3, with a weak D call TRBD1 (5 bases). Per the germline V gene, CDR1 is SGDLS and CDR2 is YYNGEE. CDR3 length: 13 amino acids. The germline V and J ends were trimmed by 7 bases and 3 bases, with 12 bases remaining between them. As DNA, the CDR3 is TGTGCCAGCGGAAGGGGCGGTACAGATACGCAGTATTTT. Translation gives CASGRGGTDTQYF.

The chain couples TRBV23-1 to TRBJ1-1, with unresolved D. TRBV23-1 is an ORF, and what it does is uncertain. The CDR3 contains 14 residues. V was cut by 0 bases and J by 1 base, with 6 bases left in between. Written as DNA, the CDR3 is TGCGCCAGCAGTCAATCGCGGGGGAACACTGAAGCTTTCTTT. The encoded protein is CASSQSRGNTEAFF.

The chain joins TRBV29-1 to TRBJ2-1, with 8 bases aligning to TRBD1. The CDR3 extends over 13 amino acids. Germline values: CDR1 SQVTM, CDR2 ANQGSEA. V was clipped by 5 bases and J by 7 bases; unmatched bases: 7. CDR3 coding DNA: TGCAGCGTTAACGGCCACAGGGGGAATGAGCAGTTCTTC. Residues: CSVNGHRGNEQFF.

The chain has TRBV30 and TRBJ1-1; a weak D match, TRBD1 (6 bases). V lost 1 base and J lost 6, with 24 bases in between. The CDR3 covers 17 residues. Per the germline V gene, CDR1 is GTSNPN and CDR2 is SVGIG (reference sequence). CDR3 sequence (DNA): TGTGCCTGGAGTGCCGGTGGGGGGGCCGTTTTCGGGTCTGAAGCTTTCTTT. It codes for CAWSAGGGAVFGSEAFF.

The chain employs TRBV6-5 and TRBJ1-1; D gene uncertain. This CDR3 spans 13 amino acids. Germline values: CDR1 MNHEY, CDR2 SVGAGI. V lost 6 bases, J lost 5 bases, and 13 bases lay in between. CDR3 DNA sequence: TGTGCCAGCAGATATAGGGAGAGGACTGAAGCTTTCTTT. This translates into CASRYRERTEAFF.

This clone has a single count. The chain combines TRBV28 with TRBJ2-7, with D possibly being TRBD1 (5 bases). CDR3 size: 16 residues. CDR1 is MDHEN, CDR2 SYDVKM, per germline. The ends were cut back, 5 bases at V and 0 bases at J, with 17 bases in the middle. CDR3 loop: CASSPTWGDSSYEQYF. The CDR3 bases are TGTGCCAGCAGTCCCACATGGGGCGATAGCTCCTACGAGCAGTACTTC.

This sequence joins TRBV18 and TRBJ1-4; D unresolved. The V gene's germline CDR1 is KGHSH and CDR2 LQKENI. Trimming took off 3 bases at V and 6 bases at J, with 11 bases between the two ends. The CDR3 totals 14 residues. The CDR3 DNA reads as TGTGCCAGCTCACCGGTTAGAGGGTATGAAAAACTGTTTTTT. Its translation: CASSPVRGYEKLFF.

This clone was detected only once. The chain recombines TRBV27 with TRBJ2-7; D might be TRBD1 (6 bases). Germline V gene sequence: CDR1 MNHEY, CDR2 SMNVEV (reference sequence). Trimming removed 4 bases at V and 2 bases at J, with 18 bases between. This CDR3 spans 16 amino acids. CDR3 protein: CASSYVGAALPYEQYF. The CDR3, as DNA: TGTGCCAGCAGTTATGTGGGGGCGGCCTTGCCCTACGAGCAGTACTTC.

The CDR3: CASSPGGGTGVAEQYF. The CDR3 DNA is TGTGCCAGCAGCCCCGGGGGTGGGACAGGGGTGGCAGAGCAGTACTTC. This chain joins TRBV7-3 and TRBJ2-7; 10 bases line up with TRBD1. The J segment lost 7 bases and the V segment lost 5 bases, leaving 14 bases of the junction unmatched. Germline V lookup: CDR1 SGHTA, CDR2 FQGTGA. This CDR3 region has 16 residues.

This chain links TRBV7-9 with TRBJ2-2; D may be TRBD2 (5 bases). Germline CDR1 reads SEHNR; CDR2 reads FQNEAQ (reference sequence). Between the trimmed V and J ends, which lost 3 bases and 7 bases, there was a span of 9 bases. This CDR3 contains 13 residues. The CDR3 nucleotides are TGTGCCAGCAGCTTGATGGGGAGCGGGGAGCTGTTTTTT. This codes for CASSLMGSGELFF.

V gene TRBV7-3 combines with J gene TRBJ1-6; 7 nucleotides align to TRBD1. V lost 4 bases, J lost 10 bases, and 7 bases stayed unmatched. Germline V gene data show CDR1 as SGHTA and CDR2 as FQGTGA. The CDR3 sequence is 14 residues long. The CDR3 loop reads CASSSGQVGSPLHF. CDR3 in DNA: TGTGCCAGCAGCTCCGGACAGGTGGGGTCACCCCTCCACTTT.

The rearrangement uses TRBV18 and TRBJ1-5; 7 bases match TRBD1. After removal of 1 base from V and 7 bases from J, the junction contained 4 bases not matched to a gene. Germline CDR1 reads KGHSH; CDR2 reads LQKENI. The CDR3 loop spans 14 amino acids. CDR3 protein: CASSPQGAQQPQHF. CDR3 sequence (DNA): TGTGCCAGCTCACCACAGGGGGCGCAGCAGCCCCAGCATTTT. The variable domain in full, completed from reference TRBV18 and TRBJ1-5, reads NAGVMQNPRHLVRRRGQEARLRCSPMKGHSHVYWYRQLPEEGLKFMVYLQKENIIDESGMPKERFSAEFPKEGPSILRIQQVVRGDSAAYFCASSPQGAQQPQHFGDGTRLSIL.